Below, 26 T cell receptor beta chains from the same sample are listed, as sequenced in a study of blood T cell repertoires in COVID-19. Sequencing was performed with immunoSEQ multiplex PCR; in TCRdb, only in-frame clones are kept and a portion is missing. The sample consists of 160,000 or so clones, about 81% of them appearing once. Sequenced input: peripheral blood. All receptors come from a man aged 60-69 years with active or convalescent COVID-19.

The V gene is TRBV28, the J gene TRBJ2-7, with 7 bases matching TRBD1. V dropped 10 bases and J dropped 3; count of bases not matched to a gene: 9. The CDR3 length is 13 residues. Germline values: CDR1 MDHEN, CDR2 SYDVKM. This CDR3 is CATATNRGYEQYF. Written as DNA, the CDR3 is TGTGCCACGGCAACAAACAGGGGCTACGAGCAGTACTTC. Combining the CDR3 with reference TRBV28 and TRBJ2-7 gives the whole variable domain DVKVTQSSRYLVKRTGEKVFLECVQDMDHENMFWYRQDPGLGLRLIYFSYDVKMKEKGDIPEGYSVSREKKERFSLILESASTNQTSMYLCATATNRGYEQYFGPGTRLTVT.

The chain uses TRBV5-1 and TRBJ1-6; D might be TRBD1 (6 bases). CDR3 length: 16 amino acids. Germline V gives CDR1 SGHRS, CDR2 YFSETQ. Trimming cost V 2 bases and J 5 bases, with 14 bases left between them. CDR3 amino acids: CASSLTGQADNSPLHF. In DNA, the CDR3 is TGCGCCAGCAGCTTAACGGGACAAGCGGATAATTCACCCCTCCACTTT.

This CDR3 is CASSEVTSGNYEQYF. CDR3 bases: TGCGCCAGCAGTGAAGTGACTAGCGGGAACTACGAGCAGTACTTC. This rearrangement joins TRBV10-2 to TRBJ2-7; 11 bases map to TRBD2. Trimming took 3 bases from V and 3 from J; bases not matched to a gene: 4. The CDR3 consists of 15 residues. Per the germline V gene, CDR1 is WSHSY and CDR2 is SAAADI.

The chain joins TRBV7-8 to TRBJ2-1; 12 bases align to TRBD2. CDR1 is SGHVS, CDR2 FQNEAQ, per germline. This CDR3 is built from 15 residues. The ends lost 3 bases at V and 9 bases at J; junction bases unmatched: 6. Written as DNA, the CDR3 is TGTGCCAGCAGCTTCGGACTAGCGGGGTCTACTGAGCAGTTCTTC. Its translation is CASSFGLAGSTEQFF.

This chain links TRBV15 with TRBJ2-5, with D possibly being TRBD1 (6 bases). This CDR3 contains 16 residues. In germline, CDR1 is LNHNV, CDR2 YYDKDF (reference sequence). Trimming left V 5 bases short and J 0 bases short, with 16 bases between. The CDR3 is CATSQTTGLYQETQYF. The DNA of the CDR3 is TGTGCCACCAGCCAAACGACAGGCTTGTACCAAGAGACCCAGTACTTC.

This clone occurred a few times. The rearrangement links TRBV24-1 to TRBJ1-5; possible D gene TRBD1, 6 bases. CDR1 KGHDR and CDR2 SFDVKD come from the germline V gene. This CDR3 is 15 amino acids long. V shed 3 bases and J shed 6 bases, with 14 bases lying between them. CDR3 protein: CATSDHGGQSQPQHF. The CDR3 nucleotides read TGTGCCACCAGTGATCATGGGGGACAAAGTCAGCCCCAGCATTTT.

V gene TRBV6-5 combines with J gene TRBJ1-6; 10 nucleotides line up with TRBD1. V lost 7 bases, J lost 10 bases, and 7 bases stayed unmatched. This CDR3 has 14 amino acids. Germline CDR1 MNHEY, CDR2 SVGAGI. CDR3 coding DNA: TGTGCCAGCACACCGGGACAGGGGATCTCACCCCTCCACTTT. This codes for CASTPGQGISPLHF.

This clone was observed a handful of times. The rearrangement uses TRBV7-2 and TRBJ1-5; D is unresolved. CDR1 and CDR2 (germline): SGHTA, FQGNSA. This CDR3 has 16 amino acids. Trimming shortened V by 3 bases and J by 0 bases, and 12 bases separated the two germline ends. DNA of the CDR3: TGTGCCAGCAGCTTCTCGTCGAGTATTAGCAATCAGCCCCAGCATTTT. Translating gives CASSFSSSISNQPQHF.

The chain uses TRBV28 and TRBJ1-3; weak D call: TRBD1 (5 bases). This CDR3 has 15 residues. From germline, CDR1 is MDHEN and CDR2 SYDVKM. Trimming stripped 5 bases from V and 2 bases from J, with 13 bases between. CDR3: CASSLPWGAGNTIYF. CDR3 bases: TGTGCCAGCAGTCTACCTTGGGGGGCTGGAAACACCATATATTTT. Combining the CDR3 with reference TRBV28 and TRBJ1-3 gives the whole variable domain DVKVTQSSRYLVKRTGEKVFLECVQDMDHENMFWYRQDPGLGLRLIYFSYDVKMKEKGDIPEGYSVSREKKERFSLILESASTNQTSMYLCASSLPWGAGNTIYFGEGSWLTVV.

V usage is TRBV7-3 and J usage is TRBJ1-2; D not certain. CDR1 and CDR2 from the germline V gene are SGHTA and FQGTGA. CDR3 length equals 13 residues. Trimming pared 2 bases from V and 6 bases from J, leaving 10 bases between. CDR3 DNA: TGTGCCAGCAGCTTATCTGGAGGAGATGGCTACACCTTC. It specifies CASSLSGGDGYTF.

The CDR3 bases are TGTGCCAGCAGCCAAGATCGACAGGTTTATGGCTACACCTTC. Translating gives CASSQDRQVYGYTF. This sequence joins TRBV4-2 and TRBJ1-2, with D perhaps matching TRBD1 (6 bases). The V end lost 0 bases, the J end lost 5 bases, and 10 bases lay between the germline ends. Germline CDR1 and CDR2: LGHNA and YNFKEQ. The CDR3 covers 14 residues.

The V and J genes are TRBV2 and TRBJ2-5, with a tentative D call TRBD1 (6 bases). V was trimmed by 7 bases and J by 2 bases, leaving 11 bases between them. Germline values: CDR1 SNHLY, CDR2 FYNNEI. The CDR3 runs to 13 residues. The CDR3 bases are TGTGCCAGCACTGGACAGAGACAAGAGACCCAGTACTTC. Protein: CASTGQRQETQYF.

This chain links TRBV18 with TRBJ2-2, with TRBD1 matching 8 bases. The CDR3 has 15 residues. Germline loops: CDR1 KGHSH, CDR2 LQKENI. The V gene end was trimmed by 5 bases and the J gene end by 2 bases; junction bases not matched to a gene: 4. The CDR3 DNA is TGTGCCAGCTCAGCGGGACAGGCTAACACCGGGGAGCTGTTTTTT. Its protein product is CASSAGQANTGELFF.

The CDR3 coding sequence is TGTGCCAGCAGCGAGATAGAGACCCAGTACTTC. Translating gives CASSEIETQYF. The rearrangement uses TRBV7-9 and TRBJ2-5; D gene uncertain. From germline, CDR1 is SEHNR and CDR2 FQNEAQ (reference sequence). Trimming took 5 bases from V and 4 from J, leaving 5 bases between them. The CDR3 spans 11 residues.

This rearrangement joins TRBV10-1 to TRBJ2-5; D is uncertain. Trimming stripped 3 bases from V and 5 bases from J, with 16 bases between. Germline loops: CDR1 WNHNN, CDR2 SYGVQD (reference sequence). The CDR3 contains 15 residues. The CDR3 sequence is CASSDERASRETQYF. The CDR3 nucleotides are TGCGCCAGCAGTGACGAACGAGCCTCGAGGGAGACCCAGTACTTC.

The rearrangement uses TRBV6-6 and TRBJ1-4; weak D call: TRBD1 (6 bases). V gave up 6 bases and J gave up 5 bases, with 16 bases separating them. The germline gives CDR1 MNHNY, CDR2 SVGAGI (reference sequence). The length of the CDR3 is 15 residues. The CDR3 DNA reads as TGTGCCAGCAGACGCACAGCGAGGGGGAATGAAAAACTGTTTTTT. It yields the protein CASRRTARGNEKLFF.

This clone came up once. The chain links TRBV6-5 to TRBJ2-3; 9 positions agree with TRBD1. Germline CDR1 and CDR2: MNHEY and SVGAGI. V lost 4 bases, J lost 4 bases, and 3 bases stayed unmatched. CDR3 size: 14 residues. The CDR3 DNA sequence: TGTGCCAGCAGTTGGGGACAGGGTTCAGATACGCAGTATTTT. Translated: CASSWGQGSDTQYF.

The sample holds a few counts of this clone. The chain combines TRBV19 with TRBJ1-2, with a weak D call TRBD1 (5 bases). Germline CDR1 LNHDA, CDR2 SQIVND (reference sequence). This CDR3 comprises 12 residues. Trimming removed 6 bases at V and 5 bases at J, with 10 bases between. CDR3 DNA: TGTGCCAGTAGGGCAGGGATATATGGCTACACCTTC. Protein sequence: CASRAGIYGYTF.

The rearrangement uses TRBV11-2 and TRBJ2-7; 10 nucleotides line up with TRBD1. The V gene's germline CDR1 is SGHAT and CDR2 FQNNGV. Germline trimming cut 1 base from V and 1 base from J; bases unmatched to any gene: 4. The CDR3 is made up of 16 amino acids. The CDR3 protein is CASSLGSGQGSYEQYF. The CDR3 region has the DNA TGTGCCAGCAGCTTAGGGTCGGGACAGGGGTCCTACGAGCAGTACTTC.

This sequence joins TRBV7-9 and TRBJ1-4; D uncertain. V was cut by 5 bases and J by 7 bases, with 5 bases left in between. The length of the CDR3 is 11 residues. Germline loops: CDR1 SEHNR, CDR2 FQNEAQ (reference sequence). CDR3 DNA sequence: TGTGCCAGCAGCCCAGGTGAAAAACTGTTTTTT. Protein: CASSPGEKLFF.

The rearrangement joins TRBV7-9 to TRBJ1-4; 8 positions match TRBD1. Germline V CDR1 and CDR2: SEHNR, FQNEAQ (reference sequence). The junction had 9 bases not matched to a gene; V was cut back by 5 bases and J by 7 bases. CDR3 length equals 15 residues. The CDR3 DNA follows: TGTGCCAGCAGCAAGGACAGGGCGGGCGGTGAAAAACTGTTTTTT. Protein product: CASSKDRAGGEKLFF.

The chain uses TRBV2 and TRBJ1-1; TRBD1 agrees at 12 bases. Germline loops: CDR1 SNHLY, CDR2 FYNNEI. The CDR3 is made up of 16 amino acids. Losses at the gene ends were 6 bases for V and 5 bases for J; bases not matched to a gene: 10. CDR3: CASSPGQGAGRTEAFF. CDR3 bases: TGTGCCAGCAGCCCGGGACAGGGGGCAGGACGTACTGAAGCTTTCTTT.

The chain employs TRBV19 and TRBJ1-5; D is possibly TRBD1 (6 bases). This CDR3 contains 17 residues. Per germline, CDR1 LNHDA and CDR2 SQIVND (reference sequence). V lost 1 base and J lost 2, with 15 bases in between. The CDR3 region has the DNA TGTGCCAGTAGTATAGCGGGCAGGGGCTTTGGCAATCAGCCCCAGCATTTT. Translated: CASSIAGRGFGNQPQHF.

The chain is built from TRBV7-9 and TRBJ2-4, with 7 positions matching TRBD2. Germline V gene lookup returns CDR1 SEHNR and CDR2 FQNEAQ (reference sequence). V lost 2 bases and J lost 1; bases outside the gene matches: 2. The CDR3 is 15 amino acids. In DNA form, the CDR3 reads TGTGCCAGCAGCTTAACGGGAGGTGCCAAAAACATTCAGTACTTC. Translation gives CASSLTGGAKNIQYF.

The chain has TRBV3-1 (or the pseudogene TRBV3-2) and TRBJ1-3; D not resolved. V was cut by 1 base and J by 3 bases, with 7 bases left in between. The CDR3 runs to 14 residues. Germline V gene lookup returns CDR1 LGHDT and CDR2 YNNKEL (reference sequence). The CDR3 here is CASSQAGFGNTIYF. CDR3 nucleotide sequence: TGTGCCAGCAGCCAAGCCGGGTTTGGAAACACCATATATTTT.

The gene calls are TRBV7-9 and TRBJ1-1; 8 bases fit TRBD1. The CDR3 is made up of 15 amino acids. CDR1 is SEHNR and CDR2 is FQNEAQ in the germline V gene (reference sequence). V lost 4 bases and J lost 3; bases outside the gene matches: 7. The CDR3 loop is CASSSITGGYTEAFF. In DNA, the CDR3 is TGTGCCAGCAGCTCAATTACAGGGGGGTACACTGAAGCTTTCTTT.